Below are 2 T cell receptor beta chains sequenced from a single sample in a study of cytomegalovirus exposure and HLA in healthy donors. The PCR used 60 Vbeta and 13 Jbeta primers. TCRdb's copy holds only in-frame clones and misses some; the assay was immunoSEQ multiplex PCR. The table shows about 140,000 clones, with around 72% occurring only once. Material for sequencing was PBMCs. The source of these receptors is a man aged 40-49 years in good health and CMV-seronegative.

The chain carries TRBV5-4 and TRBJ2-1, with unresolved D. Trimming left V 4 bases short and J 10 bases short, with 15 bases between. CDR3 size: 13 residues. CDR1 and CDR2 from the germline V gene are SGHNT and YYREEE (reference sequence). CDR3 amino acids: CASSLGTGREQFF. The CDR3 DNA reads as TGTGCCAGCAGCCTGGGTACGGGTAGGGAGCAGTTCTTC.

The chain employs TRBV10-1 and TRBJ2-7, with D perhaps matching TRBD1 (6 bases). This CDR3 has 15 residues. V was clipped by 3 bases and J by 2 bases, with 14 bases between them. Germline CDR1 reads WNHNN; CDR2 reads SYGVQD (reference sequence). DNA for the CDR3: TGCGCCAGCAGTGAACGATCAGAGGGGGCCTACGAGCAGTACTTC. It is translated as CASSERSEGAYEQYF.